Listed below are T cell receptor beta chains from one sample, sequenced in a study of graft-versus-host responses after intestinal transplantation. Their antigens remain unidentified. This table comes from immunoSEQ multiplex PCR, and its TCRdb copy is limited to in-frame clones, with some not included. The sample records around 100,000 clones, 93% being singletons. The sample in question was unstimulated CD8+ T cells sorted from spleen or lymph node cells, obtained before intestinal transplant. These receptors all stem from a human donor who received an intestinal transplant. Both conserved end residues are part of each CDR3. A D gene is named only where the DNA matches it firmly. The size field is filled for only some rows; it gives once, few, many or a size class.

j_gene: TRBJ2-5
len: 15
v_gene: TRBV4-1
d_gene: NA
abundance: NA
CDR3aa: CASSQVLGSGQAQYF
CDR3nt: TGCGCCAGCAGCCAAGTTCTCGGGTCCGGTCAGGCCCAGTACTTC

j_gene: TRBJ2-7
len: 15
v_gene: TRBV9
d_gene: NA
abundance: NA
CDR3aa: CASSPGIAPSYEQYF
CDR3nt: TGTGCCAGCAGCCCTGGGATCGCCCCGTCCTACGAGCAGTACTTC

j_gene: TRBJ2-2
len: 15
v_gene: TRBV7-9
d_gene: NA
abundance: NA
CDR3aa: CASSPPDPPTGELFF
CDR3nt: TGTGCCAGCAGCCCTCCGGACCCTCCCACCGGGGAGCTGTTTTTT

j_gene: TRBJ2-1
len: 15
v_gene: TRBV2
d_gene: TRBD2
abundance: NA
CDR3aa: CASSEGLAGGNEQFF
CDR3nt: TGTGCCAGCAGTGAAGGACTAGCGGGGGGCAATGAGCAGTTCTTC

j_gene: TRBJ1-2
len: 15
v_gene: TRBV7-9
d_gene: TRBD1
abundance: NA
CDR3aa: CASSPPGTVVYGYTF
CDR3nt: TGTGCCAGCAGCCCGCCTGGGACAGTCGTCTATGGCTACACCTTC

j_gene: TRBJ1-2
len: 14
v_gene: TRBV30
d_gene: NA
abundance: NA
CDR3aa: CAWSAGGGGYGYTF
CDR3nt: TGTGCCTGGAGTGCCGGAGGGGGGGGCTATGGCTACACCTTC

j_gene: TRBJ1-2
len: 14
v_gene: TRBV9
d_gene: NA
abundance: NA
CDR3aa: CASSVDRLNYGYTF
CDR3nt: TGTGCCAGCAGCGTAGACAGGTTGAACTATGGCTACACCTTC

j_gene: TRBJ1-4
len: 19
v_gene: TRBV10-1
d_gene: NA
abundance: NA
CDR3aa: CASTNAGAERPATNEKLFF
CDR3nt: TGCGCCAGCACGAACGCCGGGGCTGAAAGGCCGGCAACTAATGAAAAACTGTTTTTT

j_gene: TRBJ2-7
len: 14
v_gene: TRBV19
d_gene: NA
abundance: NA
CDR3aa: CASSIGGYFYEQYF
CDR3nt: TGTGCCAGTAGTATAGGTGGTTACTTTTACGAGCAGTACTTC

j_gene: TRBJ2-5
len: 12
v_gene: TRBV19
d_gene: NA
abundance: NA
CDR3aa: CASSRPGETQYF
CDR3nt: TGTGCCAGTAGTAGGCCGGGAGAGACCCAGTACTTC

j_gene: TRBJ1-4
len: 12
v_gene: TRBV30
d_gene: NA
abundance: once
CDR3aa: CAWSPNNEKLFF
CDR3nt: TGTGCCTGGAGTCCTAATAATGAAAAACTGTTTTTT

j_gene: TRBJ1-1
len: 13
v_gene: TRBV7-9
d_gene: NA
abundance: NA
CDR3aa: CASKGEPNTEAFF
CDR3nt: TGTGCCAGCAAGGGGGAGCCGAACACTGAAGCTTTCTTT

j_gene: TRBJ1-1
len: 16
v_gene: TRBV25-1
d_gene: TRBD1
abundance: once
CDR3aa: CASSEQDRGPLTEAFF
CDR3nt: TGTGCCAGCAGTGAACAAGACAGGGGGCCTTTGACTGAAGCTTTCTTT

j_gene: TRBJ2-7
len: 12
v_gene: TRBV29-1
d_gene: NA
abundance: NA
CDR3aa: CSVEDQRGEQYF
CDR3nt: TGCAGCGTTGAAGATCAAAGGGGCGAGCAGTACTTC

j_gene: TRBJ2-7
len: 15
v_gene: TRBV4-1
d_gene: TRBD2
abundance: NA
CDR3aa: CASSLHSGGNYEQYF
CDR3nt: TGCGCCAGCAGCCTTCATAGCGGGGGGAACTACGAGCAGTACTTC

j_gene: TRBJ2-3
len: 15
v_gene: TRBV19
d_gene: NA
abundance: NA
CDR3aa: CASSGTTLSTDTQYF
CDR3nt: TGTGCCAGCTCCGGGACAACCCTTTCCACAGATACGCAGTATTTT

j_gene: TRBJ2-1
len: 18
v_gene: TRBV11-3
d_gene: TRBD2
abundance: once
CDR3aa: CASSLMGTSGGAAHEQFF
CDR3nt: TGTGCCAGCAGCTTAATGGGGACTAGCGGGGGGGCGGCGCATGAGCAGTTCTTC

j_gene: TRBJ1-5
len: 13
v_gene: TRBV9
d_gene: NA
abundance: NA
CDR3aa: CASSQNSNQPQHF
CDR3nt: TGTGCCAGCAGCCAAAATAGCAATCAGCCCCAGCATTTT

j_gene: TRBJ1-5
len: 19
v_gene: TRBV4-1
d_gene: NA
abundance: once
CDR3aa: CASSQEGVQGYVIMGPQHF
CDR3nt: TGCGCCAGCAGCCAAGAAGGAGTACAGGGATACGTTATCATGGGGCCCCAGCATTTT

j_gene: TRBJ2-1
len: 15
v_gene: TRBV7-9
d_gene: TRBD2
abundance: NA
CDR3aa: CASSHGGESYNEQFF
CDR3nt: TGTGCCAGCAGCCACGGGGGGGAATCCTACAATGAGCAGTTCTTC

j_gene: TRBJ2-1
len: 13
v_gene: TRBV18
d_gene: NA
abundance: NA
CDR3aa: CASSPMEVNEQFF
CDR3nt: TGTGCCAGCTCACCTATGGAGGTCAATGAGCAGTTCTTC

j_gene: TRBJ2-1
len: 16
v_gene: TRBV10-2
d_gene: TRBD2
abundance: once
CDR3aa: CASSEWGTTSYNEQFF
CDR3nt: TGCGCCAGCAGTGAGTGGGGGACTACCTCCTACAATGAGCAGTTCTTC

j_gene: TRBJ1-2
len: 14
v_gene: TRBV4-1
d_gene: TRBD1
abundance: NA
CDR3aa: CASSQGAGGYGYTF
CDR3nt: TGCGCCAGCAGCCAAGGTGCAGGGGGTTATGGCTACACCTTC

j_gene: TRBJ2-7
len: 12
v_gene: TRBV7-8
d_gene: TRBD1
abundance: NA
CDR3aa: CASSSTGGEQYF
CDR3nt: TGTGCCAGCAGCTCGACAGGGGGCGAGCAGTACTTC

j_gene: TRBJ1-1
len: 14
v_gene: TRBV5-4
d_gene: TRBD1
abundance: NA
CDR3aa: CASSGDRVNTEAFF
CDR3nt: TGTGCCAGCAGCGGCGACAGGGTAAACACTGAAGCTTTCTTT

j_gene: TRBJ2-3
len: 12
v_gene: TRBV2
d_gene: NA
abundance: NA
CDR3aa: CASILYRDTQYF
CDR3nt: TGTGCCAGCATTCTATACCGAGATACGCAGTATTTT

j_gene: TRBJ1-1
len: 14
v_gene: TRBV4-2
d_gene: TRBD1
abundance: once
CDR3aa: CASSQEDRDTEAFF
CDR3nt: TGTGCCAGCAGCCAAGAGGACAGGGACACTGAAGCTTTCTTT

j_gene: TRBJ1-1
len: 13
v_gene: TRBV11-2
d_gene: NA
abundance: NA
CDR3aa: CASSLAGNTEAFF
CDR3nt: TGTGCCAGCAGCTTAGCCGGGAACACTGAAGCTTTCTTT

j_gene: TRBJ1-4
len: 17
v_gene: TRBV7-9
d_gene: NA
abundance: few
CDR3aa: CASSHYRMGSVWEKLFF
CDR3nt: TGTGCCAGCAGCCACTACCGGATGGGGTCCGTTTGGGAAAAACTGTTTTTT

j_gene: TRBJ2-7
len: 13
v_gene: TRBV7-9
d_gene: NA
abundance: NA
CDR3aa: CASSLNVLYEQYF
CDR3nt: TGTGCCAGCAGCTTAAACGTCCTTTACGAGCAGTACTTC

j_gene: TRBJ1-1
len: 13
v_gene: TRBV6-5
d_gene: NA
abundance: NA
CDR3aa: CASSYRSDTEAFF
CDR3nt: TGTGCCAGCAGTTACCGTAGCGACACTGAAGCTTTCTTT

j_gene: TRBJ2-2
len: 15
v_gene: TRBV7-9
d_gene: NA
abundance: NA
CDR3aa: CASSPPASGTGELFF
CDR3nt: TGTGCCAGCAGCCCCCCTGCGTCAGGGACCGGGGAGCTGTTTTTT

j_gene: TRBJ2-2
len: 16
v_gene: TRBV27
d_gene: NA
abundance: NA
CDR3aa: CASSLVGTFHTGELFF
CDR3nt: TGTGCCAGCAGTTTGGTCGGGACATTTCACACCGGGGAGCTGTTTTTT

j_gene: TRBJ1-1
len: 13
v_gene: TRBV4-1
d_gene: NA
abundance: NA
CDR3aa: CASTSNPHLEAFF
CDR3nt: TGCGCCAGCACAAGTAACCCCCACCTCGAAGCTTTCTTT

j_gene: TRBJ2-2
len: 13
v_gene: TRBV19
d_gene: NA
abundance: once
CDR3aa: CASSSRLGGELFF
CDR3nt: TGTGCCAGTAGTAGCAGGCTCGGCGGGGAGCTGTTTTTT

j_gene: TRBJ1-2
len: 12
v_gene: TRBV5-1
d_gene: NA
abundance: NA
CDR3aa: CASRGEVYGYTF
CDR3nt: TGCGCCAGCAGGGGGGAAGTCTATGGCTACACCTTC

j_gene: TRBJ2-7
len: 13
v_gene: TRBV7-9
d_gene: NA
abundance: few
CDR3aa: CASSSQDVGEQYF
CDR3nt: TGTGCCAGCAGCTCCCAGGATGTAGGGGAGCAGTACTTC

j_gene: TRBJ2-1
len: 15
v_gene: TRBV5-6
d_gene: NA
abundance: NA
CDR3aa: CASSLVSGPSDEQFF
CDR3nt: TGTGCCAGCAGCTTAGTGAGCGGGCCGAGCGATGAGCAGTTCTTC

j_gene: TRBJ2-1
len: 16
v_gene: TRBV11-2
d_gene: TRBD1
abundance: NA
CDR3aa: CASSPNGQVFMNEQFF
CDR3nt: TGTGCCAGCAGCCCCAACGGACAGGTCTTCATGAATGAGCAGTTCTTC

j_gene: TRBJ1-1
len: 15
v_gene: TRBV9
d_gene: NA
abundance: NA
CDR3aa: CASSDRQEMNTEAFF
CDR3nt: TGTGCCAGCAGCGACCGACAGGAGATGAACACTGAAGCTTTCTTT

j_gene: TRBJ2-7
len: 15
v_gene: TRBV7-3
d_gene: NA
abundance: NA
CDR3aa: CASSSGEAPLSEQYF
CDR3nt: TGTGCCAGCAGCTCCGGGGAGGCTCCACTGTCCGAGCAGTACTTC

j_gene: TRBJ2-2
len: 12
v_gene: TRBV29-1
d_gene: NA
abundance: NA
CDR3aa: CSVARGNGELFF
CDR3nt: TGCAGCGTTGCCCGGGGGAACGGGGAGCTGTTTTTT

j_gene: TRBJ2-7
len: 14
v_gene: TRBV5-1
d_gene: TRBD2
abundance: NA
CDR3aa: CASSPLGRGDEQYF
CDR3nt: TGCGCCAGCAGCCCGCTCGGGAGGGGGGACGAGCAGTACTTC

j_gene: TRBJ2-6
len: 15
v_gene: TRBV4-1
d_gene: NA
abundance: NA
CDR3aa: CASGYQGAGANVLTF
CDR3nt: TGCGCCAGCGGCTACCAAGGAGCTGGGGCCAACGTCCTGACTTTC

j_gene: TRBJ1-1
len: 14
v_gene: TRBV11-2
d_gene: NA
abundance: NA
CDR3aa: CASSLAGVWTEAFF
CDR3nt: TGTGCCAGCAGCTTAGCAGGGGTGTGGACTGAAGCTTTCTTT

j_gene: TRBJ2-7
len: 14
v_gene: TRBV7-9
d_gene: NA
abundance: NA
CDR3aa: CASSLGGGEYEQYF
CDR3nt: TGTGCCAGCAGCTTAGGAGGGGGGGAATACGAGCAGTACTTC

j_gene: TRBJ2-3
len: 15
v_gene: TRBV11-2
d_gene: NA
abundance: NA
CDR3aa: CASSLWGGAVDTQYF
CDR3nt: TGTGCCAGCAGCTTGTGGGGGGGGGCCGTAGATACGCAGTATTTT